This T cell receptor beta chain originates from a study of CD8+ T cells in alopecia areata. This CDR3 region has 13 residues. From germline, CDR1 is SEHNR and CDR2 FQNEAQ (reference sequence). V dropped 4 bases and J dropped 2 bases, with 9 bases sitting between them. Following extraction, RNA underwent reverse transcription to cDNA, which served as the sequencing template. The table came from immunoSEQ multiplex PCR; TCRdb's copy has only in-frame clones and leaves some out. Here the sample spans 90,000 to 120,000 clones, 50% to 60% being singletons. Details on this clone: Its matching antigen is unknown.

Lesional scalp tissue (obtained by punch biopsy) and peripheral blood were collected from alopecia areata patients. Overall study results and limits: Patients showed less clear TCR sequence sharing than mice, possibly partly because of HLA diversity. Lesional scalp displayed greater clonality than normal scalp, most notably in alopecia totalis/universalis. Scalp data also include sequences from resident alphabeta T cells of normal skin.

This receptor was obtained from a human donor with alopecia areata. Specimen: NKG2D-low CD8+ T cells sorted from blood. J is TRBJ2-7 and V is TRBV7-9; TRBD2 might be the D (5 bases). The CDR3: CASSSASTYEQYF. CDR3 DNA: TGTGCCAGCAGCTCAGCTAGCACCTACGAGCAGTACTTC.